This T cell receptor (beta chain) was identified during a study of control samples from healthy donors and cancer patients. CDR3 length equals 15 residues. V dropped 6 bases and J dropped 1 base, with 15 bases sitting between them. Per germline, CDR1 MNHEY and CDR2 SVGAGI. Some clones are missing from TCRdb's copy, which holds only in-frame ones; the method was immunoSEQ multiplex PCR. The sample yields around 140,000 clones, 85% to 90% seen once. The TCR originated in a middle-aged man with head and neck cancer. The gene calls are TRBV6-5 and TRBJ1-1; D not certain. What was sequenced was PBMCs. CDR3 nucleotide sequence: TGTGCCAGCAGCCAAGATCCCGGGTCGAACACTGAAGCTTTCTTT. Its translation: CASSQDPGSNTEAFF.